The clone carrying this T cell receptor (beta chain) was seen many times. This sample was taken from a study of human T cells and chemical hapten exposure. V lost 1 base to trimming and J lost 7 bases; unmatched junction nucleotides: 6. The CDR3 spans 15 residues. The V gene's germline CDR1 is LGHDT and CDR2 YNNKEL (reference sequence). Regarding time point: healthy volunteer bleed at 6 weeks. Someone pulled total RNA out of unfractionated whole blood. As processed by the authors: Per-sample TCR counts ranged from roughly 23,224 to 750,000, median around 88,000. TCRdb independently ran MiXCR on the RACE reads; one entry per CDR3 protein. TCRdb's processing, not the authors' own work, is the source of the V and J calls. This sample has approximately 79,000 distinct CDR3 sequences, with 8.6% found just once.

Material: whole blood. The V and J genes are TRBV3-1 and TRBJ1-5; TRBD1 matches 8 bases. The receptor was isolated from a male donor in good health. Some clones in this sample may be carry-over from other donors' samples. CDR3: CASSQGRGRDQPQHF. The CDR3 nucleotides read TGTGCCAGCAGCCAAGGCAGGGGGCGCGACCAGCCCCAGCATTTT. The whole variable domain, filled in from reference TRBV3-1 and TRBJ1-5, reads DTAVSQTPKYLVTQMGNDKSIKCEQNLGHDTMYWYKQDSKKFLKIMFSYNNKELIINETVPNRFSPKSPDKAHLNLHINSLELGDSAVYFCASSQGRGRDQPQHFGDGTRLSIL.